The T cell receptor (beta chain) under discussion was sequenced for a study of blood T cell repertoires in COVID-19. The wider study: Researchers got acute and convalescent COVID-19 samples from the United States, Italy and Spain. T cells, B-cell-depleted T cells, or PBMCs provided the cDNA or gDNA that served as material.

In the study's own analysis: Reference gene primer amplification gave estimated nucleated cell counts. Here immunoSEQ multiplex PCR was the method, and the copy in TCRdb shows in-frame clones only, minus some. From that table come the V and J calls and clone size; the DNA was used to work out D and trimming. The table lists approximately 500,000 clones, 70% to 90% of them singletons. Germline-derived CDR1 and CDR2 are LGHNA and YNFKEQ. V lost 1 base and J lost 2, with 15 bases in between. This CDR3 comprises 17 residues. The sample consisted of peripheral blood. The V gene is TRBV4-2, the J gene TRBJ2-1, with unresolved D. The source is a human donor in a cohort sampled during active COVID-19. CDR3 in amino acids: CASSQVDARQPYNEQFF. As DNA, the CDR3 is TGTGCCAGCAGCCAAGTAGACGCGAGGCAACCCTACAATGAGCAGTTCTTC.